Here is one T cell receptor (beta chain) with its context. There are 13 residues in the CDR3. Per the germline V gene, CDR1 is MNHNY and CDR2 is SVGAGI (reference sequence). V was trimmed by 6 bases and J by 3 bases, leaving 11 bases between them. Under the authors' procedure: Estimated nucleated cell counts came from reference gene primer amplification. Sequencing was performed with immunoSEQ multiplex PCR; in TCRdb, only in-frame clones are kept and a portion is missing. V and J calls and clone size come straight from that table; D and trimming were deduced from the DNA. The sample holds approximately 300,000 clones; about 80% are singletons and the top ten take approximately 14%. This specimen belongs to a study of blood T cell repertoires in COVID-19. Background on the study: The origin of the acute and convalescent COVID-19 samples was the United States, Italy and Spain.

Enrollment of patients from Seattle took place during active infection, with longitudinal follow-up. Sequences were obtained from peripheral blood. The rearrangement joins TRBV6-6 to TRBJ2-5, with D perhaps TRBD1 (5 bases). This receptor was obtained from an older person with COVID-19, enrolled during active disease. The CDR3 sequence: CASSLSGKETQYF. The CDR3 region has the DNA TGTGCCAGCAGCCTCTCAGGGAAAGAGACCCAGTACTTC.